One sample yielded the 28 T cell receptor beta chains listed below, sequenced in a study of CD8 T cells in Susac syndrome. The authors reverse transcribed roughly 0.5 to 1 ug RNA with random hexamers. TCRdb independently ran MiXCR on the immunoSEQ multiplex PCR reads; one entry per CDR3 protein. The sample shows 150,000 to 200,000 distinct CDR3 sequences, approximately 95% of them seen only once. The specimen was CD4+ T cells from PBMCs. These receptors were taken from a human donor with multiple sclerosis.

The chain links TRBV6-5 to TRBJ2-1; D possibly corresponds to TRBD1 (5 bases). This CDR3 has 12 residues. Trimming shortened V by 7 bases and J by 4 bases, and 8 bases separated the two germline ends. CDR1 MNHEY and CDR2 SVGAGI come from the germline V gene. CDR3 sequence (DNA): TGTGCCAGCACCAAGGGGTACAATGAGCAGTTCTTC. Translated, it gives CASTKGYNEQFF.

The CDR3 loop reads CASGLWAGANSGANVLTF. DNA for the CDR3: TGTGCTAGTGGTTTATGGGCAGGGGCGAACTCTGGGGCCAACGTCCTGACTTTC. The rearrangement uses TRBV12-5 and TRBJ2-6; tentative D call: TRBD1 (6 bases). In germline, CDR1 is LGHNT, CDR2 FRNRAP. The CDR3 consists of 18 residues. V dropped 3 bases and J dropped 0 bases, with 15 bases sitting between them.

The CDR3 loop is CASSQYLRDTEAFF. The CDR3 region has the DNA TGTGCCAGCAGCCAATACCTTAGGGACACTGAAGCTTTCTTT. The chain joins TRBV4-2 to TRBJ1-1; D unclear. The CDR3 sequence is 14 residues long. V lost 2 bases and J lost 3, with 10 bases in between. Germline V lookup: CDR1 LGHNA, CDR2 YNFKEQ.

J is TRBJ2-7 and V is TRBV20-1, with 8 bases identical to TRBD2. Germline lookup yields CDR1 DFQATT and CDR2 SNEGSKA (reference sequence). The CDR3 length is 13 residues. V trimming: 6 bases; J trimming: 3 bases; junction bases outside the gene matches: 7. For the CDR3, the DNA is TGCAGTGCCACGACTAGCGTAAACTACGAGCAGTACTTC. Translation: CSATTSVNYEQYF.

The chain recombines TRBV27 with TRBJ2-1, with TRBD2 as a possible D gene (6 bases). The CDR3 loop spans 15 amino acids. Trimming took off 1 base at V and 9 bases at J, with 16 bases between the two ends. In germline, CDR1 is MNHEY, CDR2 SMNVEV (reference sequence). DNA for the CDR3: TGTGCCAGCAGTTTATACGGGAGTCTTTCGTTTGAGCAGTTCTTC. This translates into CASSLYGSLSFEQFF.

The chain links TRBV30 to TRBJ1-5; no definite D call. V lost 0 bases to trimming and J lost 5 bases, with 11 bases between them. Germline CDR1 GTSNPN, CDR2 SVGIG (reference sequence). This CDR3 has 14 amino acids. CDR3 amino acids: CAWSVWTSDQPQHF. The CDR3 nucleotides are TGTGCCTGGAGTGTATGGACCTCCGATCAGCCCCAGCATTTT.

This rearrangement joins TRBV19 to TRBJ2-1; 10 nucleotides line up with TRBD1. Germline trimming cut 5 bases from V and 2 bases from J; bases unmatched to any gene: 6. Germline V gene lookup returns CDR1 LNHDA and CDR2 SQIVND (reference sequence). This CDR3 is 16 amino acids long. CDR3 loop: CASSPRDRGTYNEQFF. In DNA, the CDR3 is TGTGCCAGTAGTCCAAGGGACAGGGGAACCTACAATGAGCAGTTCTTC.

CDR3 sequence: CASSDNTGELFF. As DNA, the CDR3 is TGTGCCAGCAGTGACAACACCGGGGAGCTGTTTTTT. The chain uses TRBV2 and TRBJ2-2, with D hard to call. Trimming removed 3 bases from V and 2 bases from J, with 1 base in between. CDR3 length: 12 amino acids. Germline CDR1 reads SNHLY; CDR2 reads FYNNEI.

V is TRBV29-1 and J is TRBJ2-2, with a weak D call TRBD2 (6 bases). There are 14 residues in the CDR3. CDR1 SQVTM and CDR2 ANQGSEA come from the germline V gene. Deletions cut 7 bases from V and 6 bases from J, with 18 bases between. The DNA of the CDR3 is TGCAGCGCCACCGCCGGGGGAGGAGCCGGGGAGCTGTTTTTT. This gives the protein CSATAGGGAGELFF.

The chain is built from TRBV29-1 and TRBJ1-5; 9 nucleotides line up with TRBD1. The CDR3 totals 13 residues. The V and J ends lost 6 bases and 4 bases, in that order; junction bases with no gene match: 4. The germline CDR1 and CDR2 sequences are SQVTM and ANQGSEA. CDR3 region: CSVQGQGNQPQHF. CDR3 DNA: TGCAGCGTCCAGGGACAGGGAAATCAGCCCCAGCATTTT.

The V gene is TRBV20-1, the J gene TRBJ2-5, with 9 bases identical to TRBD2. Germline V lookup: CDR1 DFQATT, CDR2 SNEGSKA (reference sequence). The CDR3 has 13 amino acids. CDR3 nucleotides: TGCAGCTATAGCGGGAGTGGGGAAGAGACCCAGTACTTC. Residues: CSYSGSGEETQYF.

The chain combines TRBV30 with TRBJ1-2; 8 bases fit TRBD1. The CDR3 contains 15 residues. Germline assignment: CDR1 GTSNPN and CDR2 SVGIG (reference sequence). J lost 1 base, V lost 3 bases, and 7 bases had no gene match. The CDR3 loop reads CAWRIGTGHNYGYTF. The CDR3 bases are TGTGCCTGGAGAATCGGGACAGGCCATAACTATGGCTACACCTTC.

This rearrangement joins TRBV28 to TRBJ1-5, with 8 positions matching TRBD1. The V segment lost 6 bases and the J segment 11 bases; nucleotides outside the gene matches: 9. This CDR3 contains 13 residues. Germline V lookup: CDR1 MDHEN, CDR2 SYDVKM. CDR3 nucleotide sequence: TGTGCCAGCAGGTTACAGGGGGGGTCGGCCCAGCATTTT. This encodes CASRLQGGSAQHF.

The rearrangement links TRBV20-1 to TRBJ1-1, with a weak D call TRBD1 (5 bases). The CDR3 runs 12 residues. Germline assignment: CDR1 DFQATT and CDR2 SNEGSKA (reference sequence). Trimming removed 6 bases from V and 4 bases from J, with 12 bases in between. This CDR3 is CSAIRAGTEAFF. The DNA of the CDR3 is TGCAGTGCGATCAGGGCCGGCACTGAAGCTTTCTTT.

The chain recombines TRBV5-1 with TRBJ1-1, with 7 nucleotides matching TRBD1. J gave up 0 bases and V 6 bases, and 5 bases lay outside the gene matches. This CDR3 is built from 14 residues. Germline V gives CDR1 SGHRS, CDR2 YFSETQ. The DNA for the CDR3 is TGCGCCAGCAACCCAGACAGGGTGAACACTGAAGCTTTCTTT. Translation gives CASNPDRVNTEAFF.

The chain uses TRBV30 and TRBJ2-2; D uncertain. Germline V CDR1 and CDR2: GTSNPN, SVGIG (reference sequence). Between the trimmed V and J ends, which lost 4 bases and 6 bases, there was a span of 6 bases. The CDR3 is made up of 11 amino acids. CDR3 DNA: TGTGCCTGGAACACCCCCGGGGAGCTGTTTTTT. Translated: CAWNTPGELFF.

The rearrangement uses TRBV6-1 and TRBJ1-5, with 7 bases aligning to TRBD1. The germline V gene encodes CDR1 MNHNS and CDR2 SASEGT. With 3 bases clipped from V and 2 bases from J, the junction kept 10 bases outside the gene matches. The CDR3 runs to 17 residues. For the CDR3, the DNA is TGTGCCAGCAGTGACCCAGGGGGTCAAACTGGCAATCAGCCCCAGCATTTT. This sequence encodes CASSDPGGQTGNQPQHF.

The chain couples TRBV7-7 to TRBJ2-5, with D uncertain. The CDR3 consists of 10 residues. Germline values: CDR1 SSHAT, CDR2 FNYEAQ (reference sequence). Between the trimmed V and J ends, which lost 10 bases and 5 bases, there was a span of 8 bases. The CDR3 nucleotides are TGTGCCACCAAACTGGAGACCCAGTACTTC. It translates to CATKLETQYF.

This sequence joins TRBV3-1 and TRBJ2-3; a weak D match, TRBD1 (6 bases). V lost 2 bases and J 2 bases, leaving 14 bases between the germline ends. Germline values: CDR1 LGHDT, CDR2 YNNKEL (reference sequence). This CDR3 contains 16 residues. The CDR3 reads CASSQSEDRYTDTQYF. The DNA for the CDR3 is TGTGCCAGCAGCCAATCAGAAGACAGGTACACAGATACGCAGTATTTT.

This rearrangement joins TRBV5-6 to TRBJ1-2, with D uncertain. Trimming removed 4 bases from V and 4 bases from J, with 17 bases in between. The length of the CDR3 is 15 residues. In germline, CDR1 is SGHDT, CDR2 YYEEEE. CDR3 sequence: CASSGVGPTIYGYTF. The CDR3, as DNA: TGTGCCAGCAGCGGGGTTGGGCCGACGATCTATGGCTACACCTTC.

CDR3 amino acids: CASRETGELFF. The CDR3 nucleotides are TGTGCCAGCAGGGAGACCGGGGAGCTGTTTTTT. The genes are TRBV7-9 and TRBJ2-2; D not certain. CDR1 is SEHNR, CDR2 FQNEAQ, per germline (reference sequence). The CDR3 totals 11 residues. Trimming removed 6 bases from V and 5 bases from J, with 4 bases in between. Based on the CDR3 plus reference TRBV7-9 and TRBJ2-2, the full variable domain is DTGVSQNPRHKITKRGQNVTFRCDPISEHNRLYWYRQTLGQGPEFLTYFQNEAQLEKSRLLSDRFSAERPKGSFSTLEIQRTEQGDSAMYLCASRETGELFFGEGSRLTVL.

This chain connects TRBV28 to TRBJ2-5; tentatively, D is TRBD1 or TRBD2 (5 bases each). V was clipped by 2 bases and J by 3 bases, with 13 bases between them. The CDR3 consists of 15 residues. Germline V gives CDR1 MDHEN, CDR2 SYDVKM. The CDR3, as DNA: TGTGCCAGCAGTTTACGGGGCCTAGAGGAAGAGACCCAGTACTTC. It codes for CASSLRGLEEETQYF.

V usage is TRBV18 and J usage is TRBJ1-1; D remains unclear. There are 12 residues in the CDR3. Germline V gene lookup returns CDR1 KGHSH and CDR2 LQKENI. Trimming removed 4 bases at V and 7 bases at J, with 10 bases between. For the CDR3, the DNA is TGTGCCAGCTCACTGGTGGAGGATGAAGCTTTCTTT. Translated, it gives CASSLVEDEAFF.

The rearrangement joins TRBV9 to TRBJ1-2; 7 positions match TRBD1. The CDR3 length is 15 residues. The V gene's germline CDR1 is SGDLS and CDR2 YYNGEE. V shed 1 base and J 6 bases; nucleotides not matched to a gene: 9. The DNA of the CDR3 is TGTGCCAGCAGCGTACTAGGACAGGCGACGAATGGCTACACCTTC. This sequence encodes CASSVLGQATNGYTF.

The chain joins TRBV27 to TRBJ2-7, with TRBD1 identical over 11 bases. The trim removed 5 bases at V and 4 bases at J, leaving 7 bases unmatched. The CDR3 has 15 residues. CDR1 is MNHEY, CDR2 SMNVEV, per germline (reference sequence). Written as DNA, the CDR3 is TGTGCCAGCAGTCACCGGACAGGGGGCTCTTACGAGCAGTACTTC. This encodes CASSHRTGGSYEQYF.

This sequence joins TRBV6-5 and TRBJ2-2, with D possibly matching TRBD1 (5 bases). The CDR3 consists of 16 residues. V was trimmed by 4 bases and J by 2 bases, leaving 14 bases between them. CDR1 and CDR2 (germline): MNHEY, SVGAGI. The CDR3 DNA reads TGTGCCAGCAGTTCCCAAGGGGCAGCTAACACCGGGGAGCTGTTTTTT. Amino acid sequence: CASSSQGAANTGELFF.

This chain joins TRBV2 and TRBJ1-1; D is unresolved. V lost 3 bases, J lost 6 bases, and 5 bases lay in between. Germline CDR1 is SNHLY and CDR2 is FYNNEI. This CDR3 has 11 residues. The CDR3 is CASSDRSEAFF. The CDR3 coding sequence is TGTGCCAGCAGTGATCGTTCTGAAGCTTTCTTT.

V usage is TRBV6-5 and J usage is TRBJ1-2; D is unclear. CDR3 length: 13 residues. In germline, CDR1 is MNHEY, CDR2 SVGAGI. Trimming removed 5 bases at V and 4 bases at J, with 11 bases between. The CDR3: CASSLDGAYGYTF. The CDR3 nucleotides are TGTGCCAGCAGTCTCGACGGCGCCTATGGCTACACCTTC.